A selection of T cell receptor beta chains follows, all from one sample in a study of cytomegalovirus exposure and HLA in healthy donors. The repertoire was sequenced with immunoSEQ multiplex PCR; TCRdb's copy has only in-frame clones and lacks some. The sample holds about 250,000 clones, roughly nine tenths seen once. Material: PBMCs. These receptors were collected from a man younger than 30 in good health and CMV-seropositive. CDR3s include the opening cysteine and the closing phenylalanine or tryptophan. The D gene is left open where the match is weak. Expanded clones get a size class; other rows say once, few or many, or leave the size out.

j_gene	d_gene	v_gene	abundance	CDR3nt	CDR3aa
TRBJ1-2	-	TRBV2	-	TGTGCCAGCATTGGGGAGCTCTATGGCTACACCTTC	CASIGELYGYTF
TRBJ2-6	TRBD1	TRBV15	once	TGTGCCACCAGCAGAGGACAGGGTTCCTCTGGGGCCAACGTCCTGACTTTC	CATSRGQGSSGANVLTF
TRBJ2-7	-	TRBV28	-	TGTGCCAGCAGTTTAAGTCCGGTCGCCTACGAGCAGTACTTC	CASSLSPVAYEQYF
TRBJ1-1	-	TRBV7-9	-	TGTGCCAGCAGCTTAGCGCAGGGAGTCGGCACTGAAGCTTTCTTT	CASSLAQGVGTEAFF
TRBJ1-2	TRBD1	TRBV2	-	TGTGCCAGTGGGACAGACGGCTACACCTTC	CASGTDGYTF
TRBJ1-3	-	TRBV7-2	-	TGTGCCAGCAGCTTAGGTACTGGAAACACCATATATTTT	CASSLGTGNTIYF
TRBJ1-2	TRBD1	TRBV5-1	-	TGCGCCAGCAGCTTACAGGGGGCGGATGGCTACACCTTC	CASSLQGADGYTF
TRBJ1-1	-	TRBV10-3	-	TGTGCCATCAGTGACTCAGGGAAGGGCGCTGAAGCTTTCTTT	CAISDSGKGAEAFF
TRBJ1-1	-	TRBV6-5	-	TGTGCCAGCAGGGTAACAGGGCCGAACACTGAAGCTTTCTTT	CASRVTGPNTEAFF
TRBJ2-7	TRBD2	TRBV6-6	-	TGTGCCAGCAGTAAGCGGGAGCACTACGAGCAGTACTTC	CASSKREHYEQYF
TRBJ1-3	-	TRBV30	few	TGTGCCTCCACCCTCCAGACCTCTGGAAACACCATATATTTT	CASTLQTSGNTIYF
TRBJ2-1	TRBD1	TRBV28	-	TGTGCCAGCAGCGAGACAGGGGGGTCGTACAATGAGCAGTTCTTC	CASSETGGSYNEQFF
TRBJ1-1	-	TRBV6-1	few	TGTGCCAGCGAGAGACAGCGGACTGAAGCTTTCTTT	CASERQRTEAFF
TRBJ2-7	-	TRBV14	-	TGTGCCAGCAGCCGCCCCGGATCCTACGAGCAGTACTTC	CASSRPGSYEQYF
TRBJ1-5	TRBD1	TRBV19	many	TGTGCCAGTAGCGGGGGACAGCATAGCAATCAGCCCCAGCATTTT	CASSGGQHSNQPQHF
TRBJ2-7	-	TRBV5-1	-	TGCGCCAGCAGCTTGGCCTCCTCCTACGAGCAGTACTTC	CASSLASSYEQYF
TRBJ1-3	-	TRBV18	-	TGTGCCAGCTCACCCAAACAGGATCTCTCTGGAAACACCATATATTTT	CASSPKQDLSGNTIYF
TRBJ1-3	-	TRBV27	few	TGTGCCAGCTCACAAAGCTCTGGAAACACCATATATTTT	CASSQSSGNTIYF
TRBJ2-7	-	TRBV6-1	-	TGTGCCAGCAGTGATGACGCCATACGGGGCAAAAACGAGCAGTACTTC	CASSDDAIRGKNEQYF
TRBJ1-5	-	TRBV7-8	-	TGTGCCAGCAGCTTAGCGGCCTTCTATAGCAATCAGCCCCAGCATTTT	CASSLAAFYSNQPQHF
TRBJ1-2	-	TRBV2	-	TGTGCCAGCAGTTGGAATGGCTACACCTTC	CASSWNGYTF
TRBJ1-5	TRBD1	TRBV6-1	-	TGTGCCAGCAGTGTCCCAGGACAGGGGGGTCAGCCCCAGCATTTT	CASSVPGQGGQPQHF
TRBJ1-1	TRBD1	TRBV5-6	-	TGTGCCAGCAGCTGGGGACAGCTAAACACTGAAGCTTTCTTT	CASSWGQLNTEAFF
TRBJ1-2	TRBD1	TRBV6-5	-	TGTGCCAGCAGTGCGCCGGGACAGGGTAATGGCTACACCTTC	CASSAPGQGNGYTF
TRBJ1-1	-	TRBV27	-	TGTGCCAGCAGCCCCGGGGGGGGAACTGAAGCTTTCTTT	CASSPGGGTEAFF
TRBJ2-7	-	TRBV7-2	-	TGTGCCAGCAGCCTAACGACAGGAACCTACGAGCAGTACTTC	CASSLTTGTYEQYF
TRBJ2-7	TRBD2	TRBV19	once	TGTGCCAGTAGTATCACTAGCGGGATCGGCGAGCAGTACTTC	CASSITSGIGEQYF
TRBJ1-5	-	TRBV2	-	TGTGCCAGCAGTGATATCGGCGCGGTGCAACCCCAGCATTTT	CASSDIGAVQPQHF
TRBJ2-3	-	TRBV29-1	-	TGCAGCGTTCCGCATTCCGGGAGCACAGATACGCAGTATTTT	CSVPHSGSTDTQYF
TRBJ2-1	-	TRBV18	-	TGTGCCAGCTCACCTTCATACTCCTACAATGAGCAGTTCTTC	CASSPSYSYNEQFF
TRBJ2-7	TRBD2	TRBV7-2	-	TGTGCCAGCAGCCCCCGGACTAGCGGGAGGCTCTACGAGCAGTACTTC	CASSPRTSGRLYEQYF
TRBJ2-7	-	TRBV10-3	-	TGTGCCATCAGTCCCGACAGCGCCTACGAGCAGTACTTC	CAISPDSAYEQYF
TRBJ1-1	-	TRBV6-4	-	TGTGCCAGCAGTCCCCAAGCGGGGACTGAAGCTTTCTTT	CASSPQAGTEAFF
TRBJ1-2	-	TRBV9	-	TGTGCCAGCAGCGTAGCGACAGAGCACTATGGCTACACCTTC	CASSVATEHYGYTF
TRBJ1-2	TRBD1	TRBV6-5	-	TGTGCCAGCAGTTCGCCGCTCGACAGGGGGGGTGGCTACACCTTC	CASSSPLDRGGGYTF
TRBJ2-7	TRBD1	TRBV4-3	-	TGCGCCAGCAGCCAAGAACTGGGACAGGGAGCCTACGAGCAGTACTTC	CASSQELGQGAYEQYF
TRBJ1-2	TRBD1	TRBV18	-	TGTGCCAGCTCACGCGACAGGGTTTACTATGGCTACACCTTC	CASSRDRVYYGYTF
TRBJ1-1	-	TRBV7-9	-	TGTGCCAGCAGCTTCCCGGGAACTGAAGCTTTCTTT	CASSFPGTEAFF
TRBJ2-7	-	TRBV7-8	-	TGTGCCAGCAGCACCCAGGAGCGCCCCTACGAGCAGTACTTC	CASSTQERPYEQYF
TRBJ2-1	-	TRBV9	-	TGTGCCAGCAGCGTGGACGGCCTTGAACAGTTCTTC	CASSVDGLEQFF
TRBJ1-2	TRBD1	TRBV11-2	-	TGTGCCAGCAGCGTGCCCCGGACAGGGGGGTACTATGGCTACACCTTC	CASSVPRTGGYYGYTF
TRBJ1-1	-	TRBV7-3	-	TGTGCCAGCAGCCCCCGGGGGGGAGGCACTGAAGCTTTCTTT	CASSPRGGGTEAFF
TRBJ2-7	-	TRBV9	once	TGTGCCAGCAGCGCTAGGTGGGGCCCCTCCTACGAGCAGTACTTC	CASSARWGPSYEQYF
TRBJ2-1	TRBD2	TRBV9	-	TGTGCCAGCAGCGTAAAGCGGGAGCAGGGCCTCAATGAGCAGTTCTTC	CASSVKREQGLNEQFF
TRBJ1-1	-	TRBV15	-	TGTGCCACCCGGGACTTTGCTGGTAACACTGAAGCTTTCTTT	CATRDFAGNTEAFF
TRBJ1-2	TRBD1	TRBV4-1	-	TGCGCCAGCAGCCAAGTCTCCGGGGGACAGGGATATGGCTACACCTTC	CASSQVSGGQGYGYTF
TRBJ2-5	TRBD2	TRBV29-1	-	TGCAGCGTTGATGTAAGCGGGAGACGAGCAGAGACCCAGTACTTC	CSVDVSGRRAETQYF
TRBJ2-1	TRBD1	TRBV27	-	TGTGCCAGCAGCTCCGACTACAGGGGGCTTGAGCAGTTCTTC	CASSSDYRGLEQFF
TRBJ1-1	-	TRBV6-5	few	TGTGCCAGCAGTTACCTGGGGACTGAAGCTTTCTTT	CASSYLGTEAFF